Following are 25 T cell receptor beta chains from one sample sequenced in a study of blood T cell repertoires in COVID-19 (dated by TCRdb to the early 2020s). Receptor amplification or capture employed the immunoSEQ multiplex PCR assay. TCRdb obtained this table from immuneACCESS and retained in-frame rearrangements with V and J assigned. These tables miss some clones; where compared with another copy, unresolved V genes account for less than half of the shortfall, and the remainder is unexplained. The sample table shows about 210,000 clones, and around 85% are seen once. 3.8% of the sample is taken by the ten largest. Sequenced input: PBMCs or T cells enriched from blood (not recorded which). These receptors all come from a woman aged 40 to 49 with acute COVID-19.

The rearrangement uses TRBV7-2 and TRBJ2-1; TRBD2 agrees at 16 bases. The V and J ends lost 5 bases and 10 bases, in that order; junction bases with no gene match: 8. Germline-derived CDR1 and CDR2 are SGHTA and FQGNSA. CDR3 size: 16 residues. The CDR3 protein is CASSPGTSGRAWEQFF. CDR3 sequence (DNA): TGTGCCAGCAGCCCCGGGACTAGCGGGAGGGCCTGGGAGCAGTTCTTC.

The rearrangement uses TRBV28 and TRBJ1-2, with TRBD1 as a possible D gene (6 bases). CDR3 length equals 18 residues. Germline V CDR1 and CDR2: MDHEN, SYDVKM. V was cut by 7 bases and J by 7 bases, with 31 bases left in between. CDR3 in DNA: TGTGCCAGCAATCCCTTGGGCAGGGGCTTGTCCCTCTCGGGTGGCTACACCTTC. Protein: CASNPLGRGLSLSGGYTF.

This chain links TRBV2 with TRBJ2-5; 7 bases fit TRBD2. The CDR3 contains 16 residues. J gave up 2 bases and V 1 base, and 7 bases lay outside the gene matches. CDR1 and CDR2 (germline): SNHLY, FYNNEI. Written as DNA, the CDR3 is TGTGCCAGCAGTGAAGGGGCGGCCGGGGGGCAAGAGACCCAGTACTTC. As protein: CASSEGAAGGQETQYF.

This clone was counted only a few times. V gene TRBV18 combines with J gene TRBJ1-1; D is undetermined. Germline V gene sequence: CDR1 KGHSH, CDR2 LQKENI. The CDR3 sequence is 15 residues long. Trimming shortened V by 1 base and J by 5 bases, and 14 bases separated the two germline ends. CDR3 sequence: CASSPLGGSSTEAFF. CDR3 sequence (DNA): TGTGCCAGCTCACCACTGGGAGGGTCCAGTACTGAAGCTTTCTTT.

V is TRBV7-2 and J is TRBJ2-7, with 7 bases that match TRBD1. The CDR3 spans 17 residues. J lost 2 bases, V lost 4 bases, and 14 bases had no gene match. Germline CDR1 reads SGHTA; CDR2 reads FQGNSA. CDR3 sequence (DNA): TGTGCCAGCAGCTGTAAAAGGGGGCGCAGGGTCCCCTACGAGCAGTACTTC. It yields the protein CASSCKRGRRVPYEQYF.

This rearrangement joins TRBV3-1 (or the pseudogene TRBV3-2) to TRBJ1-4; D unresolved. The germline CDR1 and CDR2 sequences are LGHDT and YNNKEL (reference sequence). Trimming removed 5 bases at V and 0 bases at J, with 13 bases between. CDR3 length equals 16 residues. The CDR3 spells CASSSRHSATNEKLFF. The CDR3 DNA sequence: TGTGCCAGCAGCTCCCGACATAGCGCAACTAATGAAAAACTGTTTTTT.

This rearrangement joins TRBV4-1 to TRBJ2-1, with 9 bases identical to TRBD2. Per germline, CDR1 MGHRA and CDR2 YSYEKL. The CDR3 is 15 amino acids. Trimming took 3 bases from V and 6 from J; bases not matched to a gene: 6. DNA for the CDR3: TGCGCCAGCAGCCAGTCGACTAGCGGAAGCAATGAGCAGTTCTTC. Its protein product is CASSQSTSGSNEQFF.

This clone was detected ten times or more. The chain couples TRBV27 to TRBJ1-5, with D maybe TRBD1 (5 bases). V shed 6 bases and J shed 0 bases, with 15 bases lying between them. Germline values: CDR1 MNHEY, CDR2 SMNVEV (reference sequence). The CDR3 spans 16 residues. The CDR3 DNA reads as TGTGCCAGCAGGCGTCGCAGTGGGGCTAGCAATCAGCCCCAGCATTTT. Protein: CASRRRSGASNQPQHF.

The V call is TRBV29-1, the J call TRBJ2-6; 8 bases agree with TRBD1. The CDR3 length is 16 residues. V dropped 1 base and J dropped 2; count of bases not matched to a gene: 4. CDR1 and CDR2 from the germline V gene are SQVTM and ANQGSEA. The CDR3 coding sequence is TGCAGCGTTGAAGCAGGGGGCTTGGCTGGGGCCAACGTCCTGACTTTC. The encoded protein is CSVEAGGLAGANVLTF. The variable domain in full, with the rest retrieved from reference TRBV29-1 and TRBJ2-6, is SAVISQKPSRDICQRGTSLTIQCQVDSQVTMMFWYRQQPGQSLTLIATANQGSEATYESGFVIDKFPISRPNLTFSTLTVSNMSPEDSSIYLCSVEAGGLAGANVLTFGAGSRLTVL.

This rearrangement joins TRBV2 to TRBJ2-2; D gene uncertain. V lost 7 bases to trimming and J lost 7 bases, with 4 bases between them. There are 10 residues in the CDR3. Germline V gene lookup returns CDR1 SNHLY and CDR2 FYNNEI. Here the CDR3 DNA reads TGTGCCAGCATCGGCGGGGAGCTGTTTTTT. Translation gives CASIGGELFF.

The V and J genes are TRBV10-3 and TRBJ2-7; D perhaps matches TRBD1 (6 bases). The V end was cut by 4 bases, the J end by 1 base, with 14 bases between. The CDR3 totals 15 residues. Germline V gene lookup returns CDR1 ENHRY and CDR2 SYGVKD. The CDR3 here is CAISVDTGSSYEQYF. DNA for the CDR3: TGTGCCATCAGTGTCGACACAGGGTCTTCCTACGAGCAGTACTTC.

The gene calls are TRBV4-2 and TRBJ1-2; TRBD1 matches at 9 bases. Germline V gene sequence: CDR1 LGHNA, CDR2 YNFKEQ. V trimming: 4 bases; J trimming: 4 bases; junction bases outside the gene matches: 7. The CDR3 extends over 15 amino acids. The CDR3 spells CASSRDRAGGYGYTF. The CDR3, as DNA: TGTGCCAGCAGCCGGGACAGGGCGGGTGGCTATGGCTACACCTTC.

The V gene is TRBV5-1, the J gene TRBJ2-2, with 9 bases lining up with TRBD2. CDR1 is SGHRS, CDR2 YFSETQ, per germline. J lost 2 bases, V lost 4 bases, and 6 bases had no gene match. This CDR3 contains 16 residues. The CDR3 protein is CASSPPGLANTGELFF. The CDR3 region has the DNA TGCGCCAGCAGCCCACCGGGACTAGCTAACACCGGGGAGCTGTTTTTT.

This chain joins TRBV28 and TRBJ2-6, with D possibly TRBD1 on 7 matching bases. The germline CDR1 and CDR2 sequences are MDHEN and SYDVKM. The V end was cut by 3 bases, the J end by 0 bases, with 12 bases between. This CDR3 comprises 17 residues. Here the CDR3 DNA reads TGTGCCAGCAGTTTGGCAGGGGGGAGCTCTGGGGCCAACGTCCTGACTTTC. It specifies CASSLAGGSSGANVLTF.

The chain has TRBV19 and TRBJ2-4; 9 bases line up with TRBD1. CDR3 size: 18 residues. CDR1 is LNHDA and CDR2 is SQIVND in the germline V gene (reference sequence). V shed 6 bases, J shed 0 bases, and the junction held 12 bases outside the gene matches. CDR3 sequence (DNA): TGTGCCAGTAGCGGACAGGGGACCACCAGCTTAGCCAAAAACATTCAGTACTTC. Its translation: CASSGQGTTSLAKNIQYF.

This sequence joins TRBV29-1 and TRBJ1-2, with D perhaps TRBD1 (6 bases). Deletions cut 5 bases from V and 5 bases from J, with 15 bases between. Germline V gene sequence: CDR1 SQVTM, CDR2 ANQGSEA. CDR3 length equals 13 residues. CDR3 region: CSVNRVLDYGYTF. The DNA of the CDR3 is TGCAGCGTTAACAGGGTTCTCGATTATGGCTACACCTTC.

In its sample, this clone was seen a few times. CDR3: CASSLRQGRHEQYF. The CDR3 DNA follows: TGTGCCAGCAGTTTGAGACAGGGGCGGCACGAGCAGTACTTC. The V gene is TRBV28, the J gene TRBJ2-7; 8 bases line up with TRBD1. CDR1 is MDHEN and CDR2 is SYDVKM in the germline V gene. This CDR3 spans 14 amino acids. With 3 bases clipped from V and 5 bases from J, the junction kept 6 bases outside the gene matches.

The CDR3, as DNA: TGTGCCAGTAGTATAGACAGGGGGCAAAATGGCTACACCTTC. Its translation is CASSIDRGQNGYTF. This chain links TRBV19 with TRBJ1-2; 8 bases line up with TRBD1. J gave up 6 bases and V 0 bases, and 3 bases lay outside the gene matches. The V gene's germline CDR1 is LNHDA and CDR2 SQIVND (reference sequence). This CDR3 has 14 residues.

CDR3 sequence: CASSPTGGTNQPQHF. The CDR3 DNA reads TGTGCCAGCTCACCCACAGGGGGAACTAATCAGCCCCAGCATTTT. This chain connects TRBV18 to TRBJ1-5, with 8 bases identical to TRBD1. CDR1 is KGHSH and CDR2 is LQKENI in the germline V gene. With 3 bases clipped from V and 4 bases from J, the junction kept 5 bases outside the gene matches. CDR3 size: 15 residues.

The chain combines TRBV7-2 with TRBJ2-2; D unclear. The germline gives CDR1 SGHTA, CDR2 FQGNSA. V lost 1 base, J lost 1 base, and 10 bases lay in between. This CDR3 has 16 residues. CDR3 DNA: TGTGCCAGCAGCTTAGATTGGGCCTTGAACACCGGGGAGCTGTTTTTT. As protein: CASSLDWALNTGELFF.

The J gene is TRBJ2-1, the V gene TRBV7-9; TRBD2 is a possible D gene (6 bases). Trimming took off 1 base at V and 4 bases at J, with 11 bases between the two ends. This CDR3 region has 15 residues. Per the germline V gene, CDR1 is SEHNR and CDR2 is FQNEAQ (reference sequence). The CDR3 spells CASSLDGSGYNEQFF. For the CDR3, the DNA is TGTGCCAGCAGCTTAGACGGGAGCGGTTACAATGAGCAGTTCTTC.

The V call is TRBV7-3, the J call TRBJ2-7; 13 nucleotides agree with TRBD2. With V trimmed by 5 bases and J by 3 bases, 22 bases remained unmatched. The CDR3 is 21 amino acids. Germline CDR1 reads SGHTA; CDR2 reads FQGTGA. CDR3 bases: TGTGCCAGCAGCCTCCACCCCCCGACTAGCGGGAGGAGCGGGGGAAACTACGAGCAGTACTTC. Protein product: CASSLHPPTSGRSGGNYEQYF.

The chain uses TRBV5-1 and TRBJ2-3, with a possible D match to TRBD2 (6 bases). The CDR3 extends over 15 amino acids. The germline gives CDR1 SGHRS, CDR2 YFSETQ. V was pared by 4 bases and J by 5 bases, with 17 bases between. The CDR3: CASSLPGEVLDTQYF. DNA for the CDR3: TGCGCCAGCAGCCTTCCGGGGGAGGTGCTAGATACGCAGTATTTT.

The V call is TRBV27, the J call TRBJ1-5, with D possibly TRBD1 on 6 matching bases. The V end was cut by 2 bases, the J end by 3 bases, with 11 bases between. Per the germline V gene, CDR1 is MNHEY and CDR2 is SMNVEV (reference sequence). CDR3 length equals 15 residues. CDR3 nucleotides: TGTGCCAGCAGTTTACTAGGGGGTATCAATCAGCCCCAGCATTTT. Encoded protein: CASSLLGGINQPQHF.

The chain carries TRBV6-2 or TRBV6-3 and TRBJ1-1; tentative D call: TRBD1 (6 bases). CDR3 length: 15 residues. Germline loops: CDR1 MNHEY, CDR2 SVGEGT. Trimming took 2 bases from V and 1 from J, leaving 11 bases between them. CDR3 sequence (DNA): TGTGCCAGCAGTTACCGCGCAGGGGCGAACACTGAAGCTTTCTTT. Residues: CASSYRAGANTEAFF.